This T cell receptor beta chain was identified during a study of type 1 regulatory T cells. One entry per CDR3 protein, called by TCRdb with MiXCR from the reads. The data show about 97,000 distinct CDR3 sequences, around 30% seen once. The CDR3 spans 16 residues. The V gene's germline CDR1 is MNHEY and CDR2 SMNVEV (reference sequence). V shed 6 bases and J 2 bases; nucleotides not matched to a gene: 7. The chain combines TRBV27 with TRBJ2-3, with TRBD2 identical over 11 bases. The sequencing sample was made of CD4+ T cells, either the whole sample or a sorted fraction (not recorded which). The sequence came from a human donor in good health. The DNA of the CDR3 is TGTGCCAGCAGGGGGGGACTAGCGGATATCACAGATACGCAGTATTTT. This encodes CASRGGLADITDTQYF.